The clone carrying this TCR beta chain has only a few counts. This record belongs to a study of blood T cell repertoires in COVID-19. Here immunoSEQ multiplex PCR was the method, and the copy in TCRdb shows in-frame clones only, minus some. The repertoire holds some 130,000 clones, with around 89% as singletons. Germline V gene sequence: CDR1 SEHNR, CDR2 FQNEAQ (reference sequence). Trimming removed 1 base at V and 5 bases at J, with 6 bases between. The CDR3 contains 13 residues. The sequencing input was peripheral blood. The V call is TRBV7-9, the J call TRBJ1-5; D is unresolved. This sequence originates from a man in his forties or fifties with active or convalescent COVID-19. The CDR3 sequence: CASSLEGDQPQHF. DNA for the CDR3: TGTGCCAGCAGCTTAGAGGGAGATCAGCCCCAGCATTTT.